This TCR beta chain is drawn from a study of identical twins. Each CDR3 protein is one row after TCRdb ran MiXCR on the 5' RACE reads. The sample shows roughly 750,000 distinct CDR3 sequences, roughly 20% of them seen only once. Germline CDR1 is SGHRS and CDR2 is YFSETQ. The V end lost 0 bases, the J end lost 3 bases, and 10 bases lay between the germline ends. CDR3 length: 15 residues. This clonotype showed up many times. The data were also submitted as part of a second study, on T cells expressing NK-cell markers.

The chain uses TRBV5-1 and TRBJ1-5; a possible D gene is TRBD1 (5 bases). The TCR was taken from a woman under 30 in good health. Material for sequencing was PBMCs. CDR3: CASSLESGSNQPQHF. The CDR3, as DNA: TGCGCCAGCAGCTTGGAGTCAGGGTCCAATCAGCCCCAGCATTTT.